The 13 T cell receptor beta chains below come from one sample, sequenced in a study of T-cell reconstitution after alpha-beta-depleted transplantation in children. The TCRbeta library incorporated unique molecular identifiers. In TCRdb, the PCR reads were re-called with MiXCR into one record per CDR3 protein. The sample lists 540,000 or so distinct CDR3 sequences, 23% occurring once. The sample here was PBMCs, mostly from graft donor cells, taken 360 days after TCRalphabeta/CD19-depleted stem cell transplant. The receptors were sampled from a boy less than two years old who had a stem cell transplant for acute myeloid leukemia, so the T cells may come from the graft donor.

V is TRBV7-2 and J is TRBJ1-2; perhaps TRBD1 as D (5 bases). This CDR3 has 16 amino acids. Trimming stripped 0 bases from V and 6 bases from J, with 17 bases between. Germline CDR1 is SGHTA and CDR2 is FQGNSA. For the CDR3, the DNA is TGTGCCAGCAGCTTAGCCTACTTGCCCAGGGTTCATGGCTACACCTTC. Encoded protein: CASSLAYLPRVHGYTF. The complete variable domain, with remaining parts taken from reference TRBV7-2 and TRBJ1-2, reads GAGVSQSPSNKVTEKGKDVELRCDPISGHTALYWYRQSLGQGLEFLIYFQGNSAPDKSGLPSDRFSAERTGGSVSTLTIQRTQQEDSAVYLCASSLAYLPRVHGYTFGSGTRLTVV.

This clonotype was detected a few times. The chain is built from TRBV7-9 and TRBJ2-7; D uncertain. The CDR3 covers 15 residues. From germline, CDR1 is SEHNR and CDR2 FQNEAQ (reference sequence). Deletions cut 5 bases from V and 4 bases from J, with 18 bases between. The CDR3 DNA follows: TGTGCCAGCAGCCCAGTGCCAGTGAACCAGTACGAGCAGTACGTC. Protein product: CASSPVPVNQYEQYV.

This sequence joins TRBV7-3 and TRBJ2-1; 13 bases map to TRBD2. Germline V gives CDR1 SGHTA, CDR2 FQGTGA. The CDR3 totals 15 residues. With V trimmed by 4 bases and J by 7 bases, 4 bases remained unmatched. The CDR3 is CASSSLAGGTNEQFF. In DNA, the CDR3 is TGTGCCAGCAGCTCACTAGCGGGGGGGACAAATGAGCAGTTCTTC.

The V and J genes are TRBV7-3 and TRBJ2-1; 11 nucleotides match TRBD2. This CDR3 has 15 amino acids. Trimming cost V 2 bases and J 7 bases; bases outside gene matches: 4. CDR1 and CDR2 from the germline V gene are SGHTA and FQGTGA. The CDR3 sequence: CASSLLAGGTNEQFF. As DNA, the CDR3 is TGTGCCAGCAGCTTACTAGCGGGGGGTACTAATGAGCAGTTCTTC.

The chain is built from TRBV6-2 or TRBV6-3 and TRBJ1-4; 10 bases are a match to TRBD1. This CDR3 spans 18 amino acids. V dropped 8 bases and J dropped 7; count of bases not matched to a gene: 19. Germline CDR1 and CDR2: MNHEY and SVGEGT. In nucleotides, the CDR3 is TGTGCCAGCCGTTCGAACCGGGACAGGGGATCCATCGGTGAAAAACTGTTTTTT. Protein sequence: CASRSNRDRGSIGEKLFF.

The chain links TRBV12-3 or TRBV12-4 to TRBJ2-1, with D unclear. V was shortened by 3 bases and J by 4 bases, with 7 bases between the two germline ends. CDR3 length: 13 amino acids. CDR3 sequence reads: CASSFTRYNEQFF. DNA of the CDR3: TGTGCCAGCAGTTTCACACGATACAATGAGCAGTTCTTC.

The chain has TRBV18 and TRBJ1-6; D not resolved. Per germline, CDR1 KGHSH and CDR2 LQKENI. CDR3 length: 16 residues. V lost 2 bases and J lost 10, with 18 bases in between. The CDR3 here is CASSPKSDLGHSPLHF. CDR3 coding DNA: TGTGCCAGCTCACCAAAATCGGACTTGGGCCACTCACCCCTCCACTTT.

The CDR3 here is CASSPGGLMGPNTEAFF. The CDR3, as DNA: TGTGCCAGCAGCCCCGGGGGGCTTATGGGCCCTAACACTGAAGCTTTCTTT. The V call is TRBV9, the J call TRBJ1-1, with D possibly matching TRBD1 (6 bases). V dropped 4 bases and J dropped 2 bases, with 21 bases sitting between them. The CDR3 has 17 residues. CDR1 is SGDLS and CDR2 is YYNGEE in the germline V gene.

This clonotype was found many times. This chain connects TRBV28 to TRBJ2-7; TRBD1 aligns across 7 bases. The germline V gene has CDR1 MDHEN and CDR2 SYDVKM. V shed 5 bases and J 4 bases; nucleotides not matched to a gene: 17. CDR3 length: 17 amino acids. CDR3 DNA: TGTGCCAGCAGTCCAGACAGGGCCAAGGCCCAAGGGTACGAGCAGTACTTC. This gives the protein CASSPDRAKAQGYEQYF. Supplemented by reference TRBV28 and TRBJ2-7, the full variable domain reads DVKVTQSSRYLVKRTGEKVFLECVQDMDHENMFWYRQDPGLGLRLIYFSYDVKMKEKGDIPEGYSVSREKKERFSLILESASTNQTSMYLCASSPDRAKAQGYEQYFGPGTRLTVT.

This clonotype has at least ten counts. The gene calls are TRBV12-3 or TRBV12-4 and TRBJ1-2; TRBD1 matches at 8 bases. V lost 6 bases to trimming and J lost 6 bases; unmatched junction nucleotides: 9. This CDR3 is built from 14 residues. CDR3 nucleotide sequence: TGTGCCAGCAGACTCGATCAGGGGGCGGATGGCTACACCTTC. Translation: CASRLDQGADGYTF.

The chain links TRBV29-1 to TRBJ2-1; tentatively, D is TRBD1 or TRBD2 (5 bases each). CDR1 and CDR2 from the germline V gene are SQVTM and ANQGSEA. Trimming left V 0 bases short and J 0 bases short, with 9 bases between. CDR3 length: 15 amino acids. This CDR3 is CSVEDGGSSYNEQFF. The CDR3 region has the DNA TGCAGCGTTGAAGATGGGGGATCCTCCTACAATGAGCAGTTCTTC.

This clonotype was recorded once. The gene calls are TRBV4-1 and TRBJ1-2; 10 bases match TRBD1. This CDR3 has 16 amino acids. V trimming: 3 bases; J trimming: 1 base; junction bases outside the gene matches: 5. The germline V gene encodes CDR1 MGHRA and CDR2 YSYEKL. This chain's CDR3 is CASSHIGQGVNYGYTF. The CDR3 coding sequence is TGCGCCAGCAGCCATATCGGACAGGGGGTTAACTATGGCTACACCTTC.

The chain is built from TRBV7-2 and TRBJ1-6; TRBD1 is a possible D gene (6 bases). Trimming took off 1 base at V and 17 bases at J, with 12 bases between the two ends. From germline, CDR1 is SGHTA and CDR2 FQGNSA. CDR3 length equals 12 residues. The CDR3 DNA sequence: TGTGCCAGCAGCTTAGTCGGGGGCGACGTCCACTTT. It translates to CASSLVGGDVHF.